The next 20 T cell receptor beta chains were all read from a single sample in a study of early T cells in non-severe SARS-CoV-2 infection. TCRdb ran MiXCR on the 5' RACE reads and lists one entry per CDR3 protein. The sample lists 85,000 to 120,000 distinct CDR3 sequences, 13% seen once, with roughly 6.3% in the top ten. Material for sequencing was whole blood. Receptor source: an adult who was a healthcare worker with PCR-confirmed SARS-CoV-2 infection or an uninfected control (not recorded which).

The chain recombines TRBV5-1 with TRBJ2-3, with 7 bases aligning to TRBD2. Unmatched junction bases numbered 1, after V lost 4 bases and J lost 8 bases. CDR1 is SGHRS, CDR2 YFSETQ, per germline. The CDR3 loop spans 11 amino acids. CDR3 in DNA: TGCGCCAGCAGCCCGGGGGGTACGCAGTATTTT. It translates to CASSPGGTQYF.

This clonotype was picked up many times. The chain couples TRBV12-3 or TRBV12-4 to TRBJ1-5; D might be TRBD1 (5 bases). This CDR3 spans 15 amino acids. V was trimmed by 1 base and J by 3 bases, leaving 10 bases between them. This CDR3 is CASSLEGNLNQPQHF. The CDR3 DNA sequence: TGTGCCAGCAGTTTAGAGGGGAACCTCAATCAGCCCCAGCATTTT.

This clonotype is medium-sized in the sample. The gene calls are TRBV7-2 and TRBJ2-5; D ambiguous. CDR1 SGHTA and CDR2 FQGNSA come from the germline V gene. Trimming pared 1 base from V and 1 base from J, leaving 10 bases between. This CDR3 has 15 amino acids. This CDR3 reads CASSLGSALQETQYF. CDR3 DNA: TGTGCCAGCAGCTTAGGGAGTGCTCTCCAAGAGACCCAGTACTTC.

This clonotype has ten or more counts. The chain employs TRBV12-3 or TRBV12-4 and TRBJ2-7; 10 bases line up with TRBD1. V gave up 5 bases and J gave up 2 bases; unmatched junction bases: 3. This CDR3 contains 14 residues. CDR3 loop: CASSGGQGPYEQYF. For the CDR3, the DNA is TGTGCCAGCAGTGGGGGACAGGGGCCCTACGAGCAGTACTTC.

This clonotype was recorded many times. The chain joins TRBV5-1 to TRBJ1-5; unclear D gene. The CDR3 is made up of 13 amino acids. Between the trimmed V and J ends, which lost 0 bases and 7 bases, there was a span of 8 bases. Germline V gives CDR1 SGHRS, CDR2 YFSETQ. CDR3 region: CASSLGAKQPQHF. The CDR3 DNA reads TGCGCCAGCAGCTTGGGAGCGAAGCAGCCCCAGCATTTT.

This sequence joins TRBV7-9 and TRBJ2-5; maybe TRBD2 (5 bases). The CDR3 is 14 residues long. The germline gives CDR1 SEHNR, CDR2 FQNEAQ (reference sequence). V lost 2 bases and J 2 bases, leaving 9 bases between the germline ends. CDR3 protein: CASSLMSGQETQYF. The CDR3, as DNA: TGTGCCAGCAGCTTAATGAGCGGACAAGAGACCCAGTACTTC. Supplemented by reference TRBV7-9 and TRBJ2-5, the full variable domain reads DTGVSQNPRHKITKRGQNVTFRCDPISEHNRLYWYRQTLGQGPEFLTYFQNEAQLEKSRLLSDRFSAERPKGSFSTLEIQRTEQGDSAMYLCASSLMSGQETQYFGPGTRLLVL.

This chain joins TRBV29-1 and TRBJ1-1; D may be TRBD1 (6 bases). Deletions cut 7 bases from V and 9 bases from J, with 12 bases between. From germline, CDR1 is SQVTM and CDR2 ANQGSEA. There are 10 residues in the CDR3. CDR3 DNA sequence: TGCAGCGGACAGGAAGAGAAAGCTTTCTTT. Protein sequence: CSGQEEKAFF. Combining the CDR3 with reference TRBV29-1 and TRBJ1-1 gives the whole variable domain SAVISQKPSRDICQRGTSLTIQCQVDSQVTMMFWYRQQPGQSLTLIATANQGSEATYESGFVIDKFPISRPNLTFSTLTVSNMSPEDSSIYLCSGQEEKAFFGQGTRLTVV.

J is TRBJ1-5 and V is TRBV7-8; TRBD1 agrees at 7 bases. Germline trimming cut 4 bases from V and 6 bases from J; bases unmatched to any gene: 6. The CDR3 runs 14 residues. Germline V gene data show CDR1 as SGHVS and CDR2 as FQNEAQ. The CDR3 DNA reads TGTGCCAGCAGCTCCACAGGGGTAGGTCAGCCCCAGCATTTT. This codes for CASSSTGVGQPQHF.

This clonotype was found a few times. The rearrangement joins TRBV19 to TRBJ2-1, with D perhaps matching TRBD2 (6 bases). The CDR3 contains 15 residues. Germline values: CDR1 LNHDA, CDR2 SQIVND (reference sequence). V was trimmed by 7 bases and J by 9 bases, leaving 22 bases between them. The chain's CDR3 is CASTIGTEGFTEQFF. Here the CDR3 DNA reads TGTGCCAGTACCATAGGGACGGAGGGGTTTACTGAGCAGTTCTTC.

V is TRBV29-1 and J is TRBJ1-1; no reliable D call. The germline V gene encodes CDR1 SQVTM and CDR2 ANQGSEA. The CDR3 totals 12 residues. Trimming took 4 bases from V and 1 from J, leaving 7 bases between them. The CDR3 sequence: CSVVTENTEAFF. For the CDR3, the DNA is TGCAGCGTTGTTACTGAGAACACTGAAGCTTTCTTT.

The chain combines TRBV7-2 with TRBJ2-1; 7 positions agree with TRBD2. V dropped 5 bases and J dropped 15; count of bases not matched to a gene: 7. The CDR3 has 11 amino acids. The germline V gene encodes CDR1 SGHTA and CDR2 FQGNSA. CDR3 DNA sequence: TGTGCCAGCAGCCAGGGAGGGGCTCGGTTCTTC. It codes for CASSQGGARFF.

The chain couples TRBV28 to TRBJ2-2, with D tentatively TRBD2 (5 bases). In germline, CDR1 is MDHEN, CDR2 SYDVKM. The V and J ends lost 3 bases and 4 bases respectively, with 12 bases between them. The CDR3 sequence is 15 residues long. CDR3 coding DNA: TGTGCCAGCAGTTTGTTTAAGGCGGGCACCGGGGAGCTGTTTTTT. Its translation is CASSLFKAGTGELFF. Looking up the rest from reference TRBV28 and TRBJ2-2 gives the full variable domain: DVKVTQSSRYLVKRTGEKVFLECVQDMDHENMFWYRQDPGLGLRLIYFSYDVKMKEKGDIPEGYSVSREKKERFSLILESASTNQTSMYLCASSLFKAGTGELFFGEGSRLTVL.

This chain links TRBV24-1 with TRBJ1-5, with 7 bases identical to TRBD1. After removal of 7 bases from V and 2 bases from J, the junction contained 7 bases not matched to a gene. Germline CDR1 and CDR2: KGHDR and SFDVKD. The CDR3 consists of 15 residues. DNA of the CDR3: TGTGCCACCAGCGATGACAGGGACGGCAATCAGCCCCAGCATTTT. It translates to CATSDDRDGNQPQHF.

This clonotype has a count of ten or more. V usage is TRBV7-9 and J usage is TRBJ2-5; either TRBD1 or TRBD2 may fit D (6 bases each). V lost 4 bases and J 5 bases, leaving 8 bases between the germline ends. The CDR3 spans 12 residues. Germline CDR1 is SEHNR and CDR2 is FQNEAQ (reference sequence). Here the CDR3 DNA reads TGTGCCAGCAGCTGGGGGGCGGAGACCCAGTACTTC. Translated: CASSWGAETQYF.

The V call is TRBV6-5, the J call TRBJ1-1; D remains unclear. V shed 5 bases and J shed 1 base, with 11 bases lying between them. Per germline, CDR1 MNHEY and CDR2 SVGAGI. The CDR3 sequence is 14 residues long. The CDR3 bases are TGTGCCAGCAGTATCGGACTGAGGAACACTGAAGCTTTCTTT. It specifies CASSIGLRNTEAFF.

This clonotype was detected ten times or more. The J gene is TRBJ2-7, the V gene TRBV20-1; D unresolved. This CDR3 is built from 15 residues. From germline, CDR1 is DFQATT and CDR2 SNEGSKA (reference sequence). The germline V and J ends were trimmed by 1 base and 3 bases, with 16 bases remaining between them. The CDR3 DNA reads as TGCAGTGCTAGAGGAGGTTTTGTGAACCGCTACGAGCAGTACTTC. Translation gives CSARGGFVNRYEQYF.

This clonotype has just a few counts. The rearrangement uses TRBV7-2 and TRBJ2-2, with D possibly matching TRBD1 (5 bases). The CDR3 runs to 15 residues. V was cut by 1 base and J by 1 base, with 7 bases left in between. Germline lookup yields CDR1 SGHTA and CDR2 FQGNSA. The CDR3 region has the DNA TGTGCCAGCAGCTTAGACAGGAGGAACACCGGGGAGCTGTTTTTT. It is translated as CASSLDRRNTGELFF.

The rearrangement uses TRBV9 and TRBJ2-1; D uncertain. The CDR3 loop spans 11 amino acids. V gave up 3 bases and J gave up 9 bases, with 7 bases separating them. CDR1 is SGDLS, CDR2 YYNGEE, per germline. The CDR3, as DNA: TGTGCCAGCAGCGACTCATTTGAGCAGTTCTTC. Its protein is CASSDSFEQFF.

There are a few counts of this clonotype. This chain links TRBV27 with TRBJ1-1; possible D gene TRBD1, 6 bases. The CDR3 sequence is 12 residues long. V was cut by 10 bases and J by 7 bases, with 16 bases left in between. Germline V gene data show CDR1 as MNHEY and CDR2 as SMNVEV (reference sequence). For the CDR3, the DNA is TGTGCCACTAAGACAGGAAGCCGTGAAGCTTTCTTT. It encodes CATKTGSREAFF.

This clonotype turned up a few times. V and J are TRBV15 and TRBJ2-3, with D unclear. The germline gives CDR1 LNHNV, CDR2 YYDKDF (reference sequence). This CDR3 contains 15 residues. V was clipped by 1 base and J by 1 base, with 9 bases between them. The CDR3 region has the DNA TGTGCCACCAGCAGAGTTGGCCAGCGCACAGATACGCAGTATTTT. This sequence encodes CATSRVGQRTDTQYF.